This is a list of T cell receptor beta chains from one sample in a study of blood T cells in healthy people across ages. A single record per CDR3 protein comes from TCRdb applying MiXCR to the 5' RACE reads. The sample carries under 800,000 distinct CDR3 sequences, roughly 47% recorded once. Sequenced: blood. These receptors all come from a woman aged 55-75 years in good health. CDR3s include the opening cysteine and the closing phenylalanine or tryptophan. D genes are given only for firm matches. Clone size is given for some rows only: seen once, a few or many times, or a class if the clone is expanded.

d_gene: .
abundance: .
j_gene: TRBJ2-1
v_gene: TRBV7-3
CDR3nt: TGTGCCAGCAGCTTAAACCCCGACAATGAGCAGTTCTTC
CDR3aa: CASSLNPDNEQFF

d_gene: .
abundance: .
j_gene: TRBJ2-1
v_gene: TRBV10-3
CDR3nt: TGTGCCACCACCCAATCCAATGAGCAGTTCTTC
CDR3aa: CATTQSNEQFF

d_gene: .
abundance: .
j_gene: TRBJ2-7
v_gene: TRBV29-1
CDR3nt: TGCAGCGTTGATAGGAGCTACAATGAGCAGTACTTC
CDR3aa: CSVDRSYNEQYF

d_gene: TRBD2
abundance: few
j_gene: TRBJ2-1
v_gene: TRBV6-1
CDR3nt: TGTGCCAGCAGTGAAGCGGCGGCTAGCGGGAGGTACAATGAGCAGTTCTTC
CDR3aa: CASSEAAASGRYNEQFF

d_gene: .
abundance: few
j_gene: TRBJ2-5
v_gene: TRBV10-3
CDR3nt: TGTGCCATCAGTGAGCAGGGGGAGACCCAGTACTTC
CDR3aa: CAISEQGETQYF

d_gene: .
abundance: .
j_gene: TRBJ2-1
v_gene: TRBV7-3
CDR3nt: TGTGCCAGCAGCTCCAGCGGACCCTCCCACAATGAGCAGTTCTTC
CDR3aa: CASSSSGPSHNEQFF

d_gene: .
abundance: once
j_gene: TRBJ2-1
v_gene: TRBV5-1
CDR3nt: TGCGCCAGCAGCGCGGCAGGGACAAATGAGCAGTTCTTC
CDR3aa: CASSAAGTNEQFF

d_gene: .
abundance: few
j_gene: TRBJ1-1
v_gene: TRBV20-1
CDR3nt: TGCAGTGCTAGAGATGGGACCCTGAACACTGAAGCTTTCTTT
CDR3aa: CSARDGTLNTEAFF

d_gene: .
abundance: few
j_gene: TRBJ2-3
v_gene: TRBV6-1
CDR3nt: TGTGCCAGCAGTGAATCGGCTAGCGTTGATACAGATACGCAGTATTTT
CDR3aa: CASSESASVDTDTQYF

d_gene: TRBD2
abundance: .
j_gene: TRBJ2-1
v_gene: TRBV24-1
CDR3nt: TGTGCCACCAGTGATAATACCGGGACTAGGACCAATGAGCAGTTCTTC
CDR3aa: CATSDNTGTRTNEQFF

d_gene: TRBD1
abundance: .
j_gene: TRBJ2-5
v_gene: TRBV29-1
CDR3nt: TGCAGCGTCGGGACAGGGTATCTGAGGGAGACCCAGTACTTC
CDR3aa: CSVGTGYLRETQYF

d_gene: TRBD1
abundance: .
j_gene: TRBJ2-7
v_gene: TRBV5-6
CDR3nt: TGTGCCAGCAGCTTGGCGCCAGGGGGAACCTACGAGCAGTACTTC
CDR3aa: CASSLAPGGTYEQYF

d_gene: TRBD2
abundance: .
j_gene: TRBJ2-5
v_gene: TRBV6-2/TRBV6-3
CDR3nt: TGTGCCAGCAGTTACGCAGGACTAGCGGGAGAGACCCAGTACTTC
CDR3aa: CASSYAGLAGETQYF

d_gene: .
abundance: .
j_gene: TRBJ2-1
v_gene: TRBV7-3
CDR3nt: TGTGCCAGCAGCTTAAGTAGAATCAATGAGCAGTTCTTC
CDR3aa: CASSLSRINEQFF

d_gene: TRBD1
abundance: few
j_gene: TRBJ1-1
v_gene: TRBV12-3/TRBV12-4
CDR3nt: TGTGCCAGCACCCCACAGGGGGCGGGCACTGAAGCTTTCTTT
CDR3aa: CASTPQGAGTEAFF

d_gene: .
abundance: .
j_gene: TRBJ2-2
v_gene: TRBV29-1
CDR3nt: TGCAGCGTTGGACTACCGAACACCGGGGAGCTGTTTTTT
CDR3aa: CSVGLPNTGELFF

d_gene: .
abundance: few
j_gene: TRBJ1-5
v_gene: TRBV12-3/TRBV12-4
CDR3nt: TGTGCCAGCAGTTTAAGAGTGAATCAGCCCCAGCATTTT
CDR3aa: CASSLRVNQPQHF

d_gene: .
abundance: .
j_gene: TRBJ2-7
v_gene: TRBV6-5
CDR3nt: TGTGCCAGCAGTTACTCGGCCCTAGGGTCCTACGAGCAGTACTTC
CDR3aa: CASSYSALGSYEQYF

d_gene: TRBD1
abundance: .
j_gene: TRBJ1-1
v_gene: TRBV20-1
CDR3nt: TGCAGTGCTAGAGATGACAGGGGAGGGGTTTATACTGAAGCTTTCTTT
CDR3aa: CSARDDRGGVYTEAFF

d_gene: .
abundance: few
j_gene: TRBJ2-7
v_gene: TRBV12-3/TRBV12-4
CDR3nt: TGTGCCAGCAGTTTGGGTAGAAGTACCTACGAGCAGTACTTC
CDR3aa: CASSLGRSTYEQYF

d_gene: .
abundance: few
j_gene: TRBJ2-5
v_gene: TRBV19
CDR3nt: TGTGCCAGTCACCATGGGGGGGGGCTCACAGAGACCCAGTACTTC
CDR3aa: CASHHGGGLTETQYF

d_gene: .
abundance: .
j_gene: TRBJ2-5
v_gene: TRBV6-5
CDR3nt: TGTGCCAGCACTCCGGATGGTTTTGGGCAGTACTTC
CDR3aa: CASTPDGFGQYF

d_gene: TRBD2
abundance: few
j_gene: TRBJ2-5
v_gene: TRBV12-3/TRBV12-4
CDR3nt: TGTGCCAGCAGTTCTACTAGCGGGAGTGGTAGTGAGACCCAGTACTTC
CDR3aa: CASSSTSGSGSETQYF

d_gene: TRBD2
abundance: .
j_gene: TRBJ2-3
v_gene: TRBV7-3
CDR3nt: TGTGCCAGCAGCTCGACTAGCGGGGGAAACTCCAATACGCAGTATTTT
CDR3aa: CASSSTSGGNSNTQYF